Listed here are 2 T cell receptor beta chains from one sample, sequenced in a study of blood T cells in healthy people across ages. With a J-beta primer mix and a sample-barcoded 5' primer, a second PCR ran about 7 to 12 cycles. One entry per CDR3 protein results from TCRdb running MiXCR on the 5' RACE reads. Of about 620,000 distinct CDR3 sequences listed, under 25% are singletons. Sequences were obtained from blood. The receptor source for this set is a man aged 65 to 79 in good health.

This rearrangement joins TRBV2 to TRBJ1-3; D is unclear. The CDR3 consists of 15 residues. CDR1 is SNHLY, CDR2 FYNNEI, per germline. Trimming took 3 bases from V and 0 from J, leaving 9 bases between them. The CDR3 is CASSEYGVSGNTIYF. The CDR3 bases are TGTGCCAGCAGTGAGTACGGCGTCTCTGGAAACACCATATATTTT.

This clonotype was detected only a few times. This chain connects TRBV11-2 to TRBJ2-3, with 9 nucleotides matching TRBD1. There are 17 residues in the CDR3. Germline CDR1 reads SGHAT; CDR2 reads FQNNGV. Trimming removed 7 bases from V and 2 bases from J; junction bases left unmatched: 13. The CDR3 DNA follows: TGTGCCAGCAAAAAGGACGCCGGGACAGGGTACACAGATACGCAGTATTTT. Its translation: CASKKDAGTGYTDTQYF.